This is a list of T cell receptor beta chains from one sample in a study of T cell repertoires in cytomegalovirus infection. In TCRdb, the reads were re-called with MiXCR into one record per CDR3 protein. The table lists approximately 770,000 distinct CDR3 sequences, under 35% of them singletons. Their cognate antigens are unknown. The specimen was cultured CD8+ T cells from PBMCs, collected from culture after CMV antigen stimulation. The receptors derive from a human donor in good health (CMV status not recorded). Some clones in this sample may be carry-over from other donors' samples. The CDR3 runs from the conserved cysteine through the conserved F or W. A D gene is named only where the DNA matches it firmly. Size is omitted from some rows. Given values are once, few, many or a class for expanded clones.

d_gene,j_gene,v_gene,abundance,CDR3nt,CDR3aa
.,TRBJ2-1,TRBV4-3,few,TGCGCCAGCAGCCAAGCTTTAATAAATGAGCAGTTCTTC,CASSQALINEQFF
TRBD2,TRBJ2-2,TRBV9,.,TGTGCCAGCAGCGGATATGGCACCCGACTAGCGGGGGGGAACACCGGGGAGCTGTTTTTT,CASSGYGTRLAGGNTGELFF
.,TRBJ1-4,TRBV7-6,few,TGTGCCAGCAGCCCCCTACAGGGTTCTAATGAAAAACTGTTTTTT,CASSPLQGSNEKLFF
TRBD1,TRBJ2-1,TRBV13,once,TGTGCCAGCAGCCCTCGACAGGGACGCCATGAGCAGTTCTTC,CASSPRQGRHEQFF
.,TRBJ1-6,TRBV6-1,.,TGTGCCAGCAGTGAAACGGGGGGAAAGGGTTCAAGCTCCTATAATTCACCCCTCCACTTT,CASSETGGKGSSSYNSPLHF
TRBD2,TRBJ2-1,TRBV7-2,many,TGTGCCAGCAGCCTAGCTAGCGGCACCTACAATGAGCAGTTCTTC,CASSLASGTYNEQFF
.,TRBJ1-2,TRBV4-1,.,TGCGCCAGCAGCCAAGAAGGCCCTGAAGAGGGCAACTATGGCTACACCTTC,CASSQEGPEEGNYGYTF
TRBD2,TRBJ2-3,TRBV12-5,.,TGTGCTAGTGCCCCGACTAGCGCCGGGACAGATACGCAGTATTTT,CASAPTSAGTDTQYF
.,TRBJ1-6,TRBV7-9,few,TGTGCCAGCAGCTTAGTGGGCCTATCGGCGGGGACCCCCCTCCACTTT,CASSLVGLSAGTPLHF
TRBD1,TRBJ1-1,TRBV7-9,.,TGTGCCAGCAGCACGTGGGACAGCTCTCAGGGCACTGAAGCTTTCTTT,CASSTWDSSQGTEAFF
TRBD1,TRBJ1-4,TRBV7-3,once,TGTGCCAGCAGCCCAGGGACAGAGAGAAGTGAAAAACTGTTTTTT,CASSPGTERSEKLFF
.,TRBJ2-5,TRBV27,.,TGTGCCAGCAGTCCTCAGGGGTATGAGACCCAGTACTTC,CASSPQGYETQYF
.,TRBJ1-1,TRBV5-4,.,TGTGCCAGCAGCTGGACACTGAACACTGAAGCTTTCTTT,CASSWTLNTEAFF
.,TRBJ2-2,TRBV6-2/TRBV6-3,.,TGTGCCAGCTTGGGGAACACCGGGGAGCTGTTTTTT,CASLGNTGELFF
.,TRBJ1-1,TRBV7-9,few,TGTGCCAGCAGAACGGACAGGAACACTGAAGCTTTCTTT,CASRTDRNTEAFF
.,TRBJ2-5,TRBV6-2/TRBV6-3,.,TGTGCCAGCAGTTACGGGGTCGGTTTTCAAGAGACCCAGTACTTC,CASSYGVGFQETQYF
.,TRBJ1-2,TRBV7-2,few,TGTGCCAGCAGCTTAGCGAGGGAAGAAAATCCTAACTATGGCTACACCTTC,CASSLAREENPNYGYTF
.,TRBJ2-7,TRBV2,few,TGTGCCAGCAGTGAATCGCTTAACCGCTCCTACGAGCAGTACTTC,CASSESLNRSYEQYF
.,TRBJ2-7,TRBV5-4,many,TGTGCCAGCAGCTTGCAGGGGACCTACGAGCAGTACTTC,CASSLQGTYEQYF
.,TRBJ2-1,TRBV7-8,few,TGTGCCAGCAGCCCGTACAGGGGGGGGGGTTCATACAATGAGCAGTTCTTC,CASSPYRGGGSYNEQFF
.,TRBJ1-1,TRBV19,.,TGTGCCAGTAGTTGGGAGGCCGGTTCGGACACTGAAGCTTTCTTT,CASSWEAGSDTEAFF
TRBD1,TRBJ2-7,TRBV29-1,.,TGCAGCGTCCGTCCGGGACAGGGCTACGAGCAGTACTTC,CSVRPGQGYEQYF
TRBD1,TRBJ1-1,TRBV6-5,many,TGTGCCAGCAGTTACGCGGGACAGGGTGAAGCTTTCTTT,CASSYAGQGEAFF
TRBD2,TRBJ2-5,TRBV27,few,TGTGCCAGCAGTTTAGGGGGGGAGAAAGAGACCCAGTACTTC,CASSLGGEKETQYF
.,TRBJ2-2,TRBV4-1,.,TGCGCCAGCAGCCTACAGGGTACCGGGGCGCTGTTTTTT,CASSLQGTGALFF
.,TRBJ2-1,TRBV5-1,few,TGCGCCAGCAGCTTGGAAGGAGAGAGCTCCTACAATGAGCAGTTCTTC,CASSLEGESSYNEQFF
.,TRBJ2-3,TRBV7-9,.,TGTGCCAGCAGCTCCTCATCGCTCAGCACAGATACGCAGTATTTT,CASSSSSLSTDTQYF
.,TRBJ2-3,TRBV7-9,.,TGTGCCAGCAGCACAGGGAAAAGCACAGATACGCAGTATTTT,CASSTGKSTDTQYF
TRBD2,TRBJ2-5,TRBV12-3/TRBV12-4,.,TGTGCCAGCAGTGGTAGCGGGGCGGGGGAGACCCAGTACTTC,CASSGSGAGETQYF
TRBD1,TRBJ2-5,TRBV7-2,many,TGTGCCAGCAGCCCGGGGACAGGGGGCTTCCTAGAGACCCAGTACTTC,CASSPGTGGFLETQYF
.,TRBJ2-3,TRBV7-9,few,TGTGCCAGCAGCTCCCCCCTGACGGGGATCACAGATACGCAGTATTTT,CASSSPLTGITDTQYF
.,TRBJ2-1,TRBV6-5,.,TGTGCCAGCAGTTACTCGATGGTGGAGAAGAATGAGCAGTTCTTC,CASSYSMVEKNEQFF
TRBD1,TRBJ1-1,TRBV12-3/TRBV12-4,few,TGTGCCAGCATATTGGGGCAGGGGGCGCGAGCTTTCTTT,CASILGQGARAFF
.,TRBJ1-5,TRBV6-2/TRBV6-3,.,TGTGCCAGCAGTTATCCGGGTCAGCCCCAGCATTTT,CASSYPGQPQHF
.,TRBJ1-6,TRBV5-4,.,TGTGCCAGCAGACTTGGATTAGGTTCACCCCTCCACTTT,CASRLGLGSPLHF
TRBD2,TRBJ2-5,TRBV7-8,few,TGTGCCAGCAGCTTGAGGGGGTGGGCTAGCGGGGGGGCTGAGACCCAGTACTTC,CASSLRGWASGGAETQYF
.,TRBJ2-1,TRBV12-5,many,TGTGCTAGTGGTTTTGGCAATGAGCAGTTCTTC,CASGFGNEQFF
.,TRBJ1-4,TRBV12-3/TRBV12-4,.,TGTGCCAGCAGTCGGACGGCTGCTCGGGAAAAACTGTTTTTT,CASSRTAAREKLFF
TRBD1,TRBJ2-1,TRBV27,.,TGTGCCAGCAGACTTGGACAGGGGCCCTACAATGAGCAGTTCTTC,CASRLGQGPYNEQFF
TRBD1,TRBJ2-1,TRBV7-9,.,TGTGCCAGCAGCTTAGGCGTACAGGGGCTGGGCGATGAGCAGTTCTTC,CASSLGVQGLGDEQFF
.,TRBJ2-5,TRBV7-8,many,TGTGCCAGCAGCTTAGCTGAGCGGGAGACCCAGTACTTC,CASSLAERETQYF
.,TRBJ2-7,TRBV5-5,.,TGTGCCAGCAGCTTGCCGGGAAGCCCCCACGAGCAGTACTTC,CASSLPGSPHEQYF
.,TRBJ2-1,TRBV7-6,.,TGTGCCAGCAGCTCCGAGTGGGCGAACAATGAGCAGTTCTTC,CASSSEWANNEQFF